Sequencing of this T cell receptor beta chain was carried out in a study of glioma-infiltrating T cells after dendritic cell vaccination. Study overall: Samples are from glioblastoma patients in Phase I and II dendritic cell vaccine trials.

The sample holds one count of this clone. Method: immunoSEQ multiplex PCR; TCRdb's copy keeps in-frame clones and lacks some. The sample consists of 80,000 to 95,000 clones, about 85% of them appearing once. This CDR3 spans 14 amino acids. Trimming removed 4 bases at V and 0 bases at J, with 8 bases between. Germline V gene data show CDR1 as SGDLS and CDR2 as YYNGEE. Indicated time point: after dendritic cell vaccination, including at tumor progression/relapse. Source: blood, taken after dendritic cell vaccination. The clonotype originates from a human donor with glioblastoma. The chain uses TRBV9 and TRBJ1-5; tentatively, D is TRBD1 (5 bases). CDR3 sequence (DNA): TGTGCCAGCAGCCCAGGACATAGCAATCAGCCCCAGCATTTT. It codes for CASSPGHSNQPQHF.